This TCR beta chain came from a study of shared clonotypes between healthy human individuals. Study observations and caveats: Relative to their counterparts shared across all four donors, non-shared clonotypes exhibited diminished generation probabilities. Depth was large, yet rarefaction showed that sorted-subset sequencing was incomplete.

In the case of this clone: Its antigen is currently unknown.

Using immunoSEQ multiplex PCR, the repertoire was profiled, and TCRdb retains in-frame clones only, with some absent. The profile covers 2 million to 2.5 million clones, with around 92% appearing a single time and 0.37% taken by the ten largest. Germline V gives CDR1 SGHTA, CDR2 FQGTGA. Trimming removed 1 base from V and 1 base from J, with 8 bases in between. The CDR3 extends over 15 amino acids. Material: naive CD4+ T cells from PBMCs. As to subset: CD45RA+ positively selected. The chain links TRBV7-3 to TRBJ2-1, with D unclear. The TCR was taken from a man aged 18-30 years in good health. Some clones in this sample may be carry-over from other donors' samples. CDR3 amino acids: CASSLNVGSYNEQFF. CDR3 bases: TGTGCCAGCAGCTTAAATGTGGGGTCCTACAATGAGCAGTTCTTC.